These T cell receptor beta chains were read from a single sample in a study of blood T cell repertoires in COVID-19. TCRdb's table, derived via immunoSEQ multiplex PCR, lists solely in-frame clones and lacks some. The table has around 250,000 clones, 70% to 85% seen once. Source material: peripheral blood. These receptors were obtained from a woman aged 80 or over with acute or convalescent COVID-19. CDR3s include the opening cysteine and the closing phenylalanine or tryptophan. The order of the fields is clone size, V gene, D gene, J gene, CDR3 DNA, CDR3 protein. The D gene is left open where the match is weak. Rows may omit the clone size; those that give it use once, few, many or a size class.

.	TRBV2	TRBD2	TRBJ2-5	TGTGCCAGCAGAGCCGGACTAGCGGGAGTGGTTGAGACCCAGTACTTC	CASRAGLAGVVETQYF
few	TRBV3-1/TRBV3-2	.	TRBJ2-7	TGTGCCAGCAGCCAAGTACAGGGCGAGCAGTACTTC	CASSQVQGEQYF
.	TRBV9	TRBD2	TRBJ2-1	TGTGCCAGCAGCGTAGATGGACTAGCGGGGGCGGAGCAGTTCTTC	CASSVDGLAGAEQFF
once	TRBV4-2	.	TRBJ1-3	TGTGCCAGCAGCCAACGCTCCCGAGCGGGAAACACCATATATTTT	CASSQRSRAGNTIYF
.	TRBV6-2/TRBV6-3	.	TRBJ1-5	TGTGCCAGCAGTTACTCAGAGGGGACACCCCAGCATTTT	CASSYSEGTPQHF
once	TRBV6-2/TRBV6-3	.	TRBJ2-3	TGTGCCAGCAGTTATTCTTACAGATCTGTCGCAAATACGCAGTATTTT	CASSYSYRSVANTQYF
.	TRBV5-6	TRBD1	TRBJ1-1	TGTGCCAGCAGCTTTCGGACAGGAGTGAACACTGAAGCTTTCTTT	CASSFRTGVNTEAFF
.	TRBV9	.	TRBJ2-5	TGTGCCAGCAGGACGGGGACCCAGTACTTC	CASRTGTQYF
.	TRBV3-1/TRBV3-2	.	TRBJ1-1	TGTGCCAGCAGCCAAGGAAGTCAGGGTGGGACTGAAGCTTTCTTT	CASSQGSQGGTEAFF
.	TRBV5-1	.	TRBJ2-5	TGCGCCAGCAGCCTTAGGACAGAAGAGACCCAGTACTTC	CASSLRTEETQYF
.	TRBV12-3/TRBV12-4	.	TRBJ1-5	TGTGCCAGCAGTTTGCGGGATCAGCCCCAGCATTTT	CASSLRDQPQHF